This T cell receptor beta chain was sequenced for a study of OX40 agonist ivuxolimab in advanced cancers. On the study more broadly: Dose-escalation patients suffered from hepatocellular carcinoma, melanoma, renal cell or head and neck cancer. Study-wide results and caveats: No determination was made of the antigen specificity of the expanded peripheral T cells.

About this clone itself: The antigen is unknown.

Any history of autoimmune disease or systemic immunosuppression disqualified patients. Sequencing used immunoSEQ multiplex PCR; TCRdb keeps in-frame clones, though not all of them. The sample lists tens of thousands of clones, about 87% occurring once. Trimming stripped 4 bases from V and 3 bases from J, with 4 bases between. Per the germline V gene, CDR1 is WNHNN and CDR2 is SYGVQD (reference sequence). The CDR3 runs 12 residues. The sequence was obtained from an adult with an advanced solid tumor such as melanoma, head and neck, liver or kidney cancer. The chain employs TRBV10-1 and TRBJ2-1; D unclear. The sequencing here drew on CD4+ or CD8+ T cells sorted from blood, taken in a trial of the OX40 agonist ivuxolimab. CDR3 in DNA: TGCGCCAGCAGTGCGGGCTACAATGAGCAGTTCTTC. It is translated as CASSAGYNEQFF.